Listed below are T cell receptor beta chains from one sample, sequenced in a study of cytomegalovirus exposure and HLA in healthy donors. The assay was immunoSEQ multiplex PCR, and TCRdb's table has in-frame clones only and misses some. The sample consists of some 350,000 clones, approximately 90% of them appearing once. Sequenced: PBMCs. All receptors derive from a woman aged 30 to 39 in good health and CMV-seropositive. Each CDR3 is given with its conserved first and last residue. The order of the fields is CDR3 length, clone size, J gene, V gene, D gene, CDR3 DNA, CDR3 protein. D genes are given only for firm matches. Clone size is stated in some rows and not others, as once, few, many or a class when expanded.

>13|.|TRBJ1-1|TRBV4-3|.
TGCGCCAGCAGCCAAGAGCCGTTCGCTGAAGCTTTCTTT
CASSQEPFAEAFF
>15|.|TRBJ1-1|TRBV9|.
TGTGCCAGCAGCCCAGACGGGGCGATGAACACTGAAGCTTTCTTT
CASSPDGAMNTEAFF
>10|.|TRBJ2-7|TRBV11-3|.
TGTGCCAGCGGTTGGTACGAGCAGTACTTC
CASGWYEQYF
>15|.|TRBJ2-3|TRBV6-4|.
TGTGCCAGCAGTGACTCCCCCGCTGGCAAGGATACGCAGTATTTT
CASSDSPAGKDTQYF
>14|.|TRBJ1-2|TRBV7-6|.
TGTGCCAGCAGCTTAGGGGCACACGATTATGGCTACACCTTC
CASSLGAHDYGYTF
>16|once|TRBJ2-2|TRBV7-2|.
TGTGCCAGCAGCTTAGGGACAACCACGAACACCGGGGAGCTGTTTTTT
CASSLGTTTNTGELFF
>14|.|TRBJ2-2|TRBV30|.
TGTGCCTGGAGCACCGGGGGTTTTCCCGGGGAGCTGTTTTTT
CAWSTGGFPGELFF
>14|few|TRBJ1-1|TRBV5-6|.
TGTGCCAGCAGCTTGGGTTCCGCGGGCACTGAAGCTTTCTTT
CASSLGSAGTEAFF
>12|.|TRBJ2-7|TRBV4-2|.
TGTGCCAGCAGCCAAGCGAATTATGAGCAGTACTTC
CASSQANYEQYF
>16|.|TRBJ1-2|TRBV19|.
TGTGCCAGTAGTATAGTTTACGGGGGCGCCGGATATGGCTACACCTTC
CASSIVYGGAGYGYTF
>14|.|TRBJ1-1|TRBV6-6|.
TGTGCCAGCAAATTGACAGCAATGAACACTGAAGCTTTCTTT
CASKLTAMNTEAFF
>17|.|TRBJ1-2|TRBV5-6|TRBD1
TGTGCCAGCAGCTCGCCTTTGCTGGGGGACAGGGGAGAGGGCTACACCTTC
CASSSPLLGDRGEGYTF
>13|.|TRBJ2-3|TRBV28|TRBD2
TGTGCCAGCCAGCGGGACCACACAGATACGCAGTATTTT
CASQRDHTDTQYF
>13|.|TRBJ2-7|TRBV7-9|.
TGTGCCAGCAGCTTAGAGGATCCCTACGAGCAGTACTTC
CASSLEDPYEQYF
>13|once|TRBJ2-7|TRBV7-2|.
TGTGCCAGCAGTTATCAGGGATACTACGAGCAGTACTTC
CASSYQGYYEQYF